The next 4 T cell receptor beta chains were all read from a single sample in a study of PD-1 blockade in classical Hodgkin lymphoma. The patients all showed relapse after autologous stem cell transplantation, while their brentuximab vedotin exposure varied. TCRdb's table, derived via immunoSEQ multiplex PCR, lists solely in-frame clones and lacks some. Of about 27,000 clones listed, about four fifths are singletons. The specimen comprised peripheral blood mononuclear cells (PBMCs), sampled before the second cycle of nivolumab. The source is a human donor with classical Hodgkin lymphoma.

This clone came up a few times. V is TRBV28 and J is TRBJ1-2; D gene unclear. The germline V and J ends were trimmed by 5 bases and 3 bases, with 4 bases remaining between them. The germline gives CDR1 MDHEN, CDR2 SYDVKM. The CDR3 runs to 11 residues. The CDR3 DNA is TGTGCCAGCAGTCGGGACTATGGCTACACCTTC. Translating it yields CASSRDYGYTF.

The chain uses TRBV13 and TRBJ2-7; maybe TRBD1 (5 bases). Trimming cost V 4 bases and J 1 base, with 23 bases left between them. The CDR3 length is 18 residues. Germline loops: CDR1 PRHDT, CDR2 FYEKMQ (reference sequence). The CDR3 sequence: CASSSRPSDRVDSYEQYF. As DNA, the CDR3 is TGTGCCAGCAGCTCCCGACCTTCAGACAGAGTTGATTCCTACGAGCAGTACTTC.

The rearrangement links TRBV27 to TRBJ1-1, with unresolved D. The length of the CDR3 is 14 residues. V lost 5 bases to trimming and J lost 1 base, with 11 bases between them. Germline CDR1 and CDR2: MNHEY and SMNVEV (reference sequence). CDR3 DNA: TGTGCCAGCAGTACCCGACGGGAGAACACTGAAGCTTTCTTT. Translating gives CASSTRRENTEAFF.

This clone was observed a single time. V usage is TRBV6-1 and J usage is TRBJ1-5; no clear D gene. V was trimmed by 3 bases and J by 4 bases, leaving 10 bases between them. CDR1 and CDR2 (germline): MNHNS, SASEGT. CDR3 size: 14 residues. CDR3 protein: CASSEVSANQPQHF. In nucleotides, the CDR3 is TGTGCCAGCAGTGAGGTGTCGGCGAATCAGCCCCAGCATTTT.